This entry concerns a single T cell receptor beta chain. This clone appeared a single time. Its binding antigen is unknown. Base qualities are not at hand, and no much larger clone is one base apart. The data stem from a study of shared clonotypes between healthy human individuals (dated by TCRdb to about 2020). As for the study more broadly: The cohort comprised a couple of women and a few men aged 18 to 49 years. For each donor, three plates each were used for CD4 naive and CD4 memory, two plates were used for CD8 naive, and one plate was used for CD8 memory. Blood TCR repertoires of five healthy adults were deeply sequenced to estimate repertoire size and the extent of clonotype sharing between individuals. Different laboratories and diverse techniques were used to prepare libraries and sequence TCR repertoires, to increase sequencing depth and limit assay-specific biases. Per donor, leukapheresis produced somewhere between about 0.9 and 10 billion PBMCs.

Using the deep immunoSEQ assay, TCR CDR3 regions were amplified from genomic DNA by multiplex PCR. Extracted genomic DNA from each cell subset was spread evenly across all wells of several immunoSEQ 96-well plates, with each plate serving as a replicate. For sorted subsets, around 200 ng genomic DNA, equal to 30,000 to 35,000 T cell genomes, was loaded into each replicate PCR. Purified libraries were quantified with a Qubit 3.0 fluorometer, sized on a Bioanalyzer 2100, and re-quantified with the KAPA Library Quantification kit. Every immunoSEQ 96-well plate was sequenced on a separate single-read 150-cycle Illumina NextSeq 550 flow cell. On the authors' methods: Because the immunoSEQ output included only junctional sequences and no quality scores, the filtering could not be the same as the filtering used for full-length reads. To assign V/J genes and CDR3, sequences were annotated using PyIR, a Python wrapper for IgBLAST v1.9, with IMGT germline references. Reads were removed for weak V/J assignments (E-value above 1e-6), missing CDR3, stop codons, out-of-frame junctions, or ambiguous translated residues. A V3J clonotype was defined by an identical inferred V gene, J gene, and CDR3 amino acid sequence. Percentage overlap between repertoires was computed as shared unique clonotypes divided by the size of the smaller repertoire. Three approaches were used to assess repertoire richness: RTK rarefaction, the Chao1 estimator, and Recon v2.1 estimates of unobserved clonotypes. For all TCRbeta clonotypes obtained by the gDNA method from four donors, generation probabilities were computed with OLGA. Here the immuneACCESS table is served through TCRdb, limited to in-frame sequences with V and J called. Missing clones are a known gap in these copies; in checked studies unresolved V genes cover under half, and the rest lacks a known reason. The D gene and trimming were derived from the DNA, and the V and J assignments and clone size from that table. The sample contains under 1 million clones, 90% to 97% of them found a single time. Roughly 0.23% of the sample is held by the ten biggest clonotypes.

CD8 naive samples were CD45RO-negative cells positively selected for CCR7, giving a CD45RA+CCR7+ population that excluded TemRA cells. Healthy HIV-negative adults with no recently reported acute infections or vaccinations were included as donors. All donors were Caucasian adults living in Nashville, Tennessee, USA. Blood was collected by leukapheresis, and PBMCs were isolated by Ficoll-Histopaque density gradient centrifugation and then cryopreserved in liquid nitrogen vapor phase. Purity and quantity of every magnetically sorted T cell population were checked by analytical flow cytometry. From each sorted fraction, genomic DNA was isolated and quantified by UV absorbance on a Nanodrop 2000c. The CDR1 and CDR2 encoded by the germline V gene are SGHAT and FQNNGV. The CDR3 runs 16 amino acids, cysteine and phenylalanine included. Only CDR3 DNA remains: 48 bases, in frame from the first base. Compared with germline, V lacks 0 bases and J lacks 6 bases; bases without a gene match: 8.

On the study overall, not on this receptor specifically: Sharing across four donors was observed for 4.5% to 6.5% of naive CD4, around 3.5% of naive CD8, over 2% of memory CD4, and around 0.44% of memory CD8 clonotypes. Only blood was sampled, and tissue TCR repertoires likely differ from those in blood. Pairwise subsampling led to the expectation that sequencing depth would affect the degree of clonotype sharing among donors. Higher generation probabilities were observed for clonotypes shared by all four sorted-subset donors than for non-shared clonotypes. Because the study included a small number of donors, the genetic and exposure-history diversity represented was limited. Rarefaction of sorted-subset datasets indicated incomplete sequencing despite the large sequencing depth. Larger estimated clonotype richness was generally found for naive subsets than for memory subsets.

Material: naive CD8+ T cells sorted from blood. In the paper's terms, the cell subset or site label means: CD45RA+CCR7+. This receptor was obtained from a young man in good health. The chain employs TRBV11-2 and TRBJ2-1, with 7 bases matching TRBD1. In nucleotides, the sequence is TGTGCCAGCAGCTTAGACGAGGCGACAGGGTTCAATGAGCAGTTCTTC. Protein translation: CASSLDEATGFNEQFF.